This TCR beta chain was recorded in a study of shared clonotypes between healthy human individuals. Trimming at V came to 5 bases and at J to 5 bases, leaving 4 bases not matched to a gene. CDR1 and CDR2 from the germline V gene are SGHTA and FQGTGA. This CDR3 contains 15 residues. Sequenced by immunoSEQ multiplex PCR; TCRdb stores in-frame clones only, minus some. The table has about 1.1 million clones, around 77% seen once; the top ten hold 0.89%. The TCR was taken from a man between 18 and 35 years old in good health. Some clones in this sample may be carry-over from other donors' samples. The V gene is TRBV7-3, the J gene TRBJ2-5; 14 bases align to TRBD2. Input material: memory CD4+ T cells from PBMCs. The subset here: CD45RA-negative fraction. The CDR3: CASSPTSGRGETQYF. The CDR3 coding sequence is TGTGCCAGCAGCCCGACTAGCGGGAGGGGGGAGACCCAGTACTTC.